These 31 T cell receptor beta chains were all obtained from the same sample, sequenced in a study of response to subunit inactivated influenza vaccine (dated by TCRdb to 2017 to 2018). Library preparation was by RT-PCR. The run used an Illumina HiSeq 2500. TCRdb passed the public sequencing reads through fastp at Q25 and MiXCR, retaining productive beta sequences. Entries that share a CDR3 protein sequence are merged under the most common genes and DNA. Across this sample there are 710,000 or so distinct CDR3 sequences, with more than 15% seen only once. The top ten constitute more than 9% of the sample. The starting material was PBMCs from blood, obtained 11 to 12 days after vaccination. These receptor sequences come from a man aged 45-60 years who received an inactivated influenza vaccine. Donor details come from another sample of the same person, matched by shared clones.

Only a few counts were recorded for this clonotype. The chain links TRBV11-2 to TRBJ2-1; D remains unclear. Germline values: CDR1 SGHAT, CDR2 FQNNGV. CDR3 length: 11 amino acids. The V gene lost 7 bases and the J gene lost 9 bases, with 10 bases spanning the gap. The CDR3 reads CASTPAVEQFF. The DNA for the CDR3 is TGTGCCAGCACCCCGGCTGTTGAGCAGTTCTTC.

The chain recombines TRBV13 with TRBJ1-2, with a weak D call TRBD1 (6 bases). Germline CDR1 reads PRHDT; CDR2 reads FYEKMQ (reference sequence). The V end was cut by 6 bases, the J end by 4 bases, with 15 bases between. This CDR3 spans 14 amino acids. The CDR3: CASRDSWGLYGYTF. The CDR3 coding sequence is TGTGCCAGCAGGGATTCATGGGGGCTCTATGGCTACACCTTC.

This clonotype was seen more than once but under ten times. The chain has TRBV6-2 or TRBV6-3 and TRBJ2-7, with TRBD1 identical over 9 bases. Germline V gene data show CDR1 as MNHEY and CDR2 as SVGEGT. J gave up 2 bases and V 8 bases, and 7 bases lay outside the gene matches. The CDR3 runs to 14 residues. The chain's CDR3 is CASHRDRAPYEQYF. The CDR3 DNA sequence: TGTGCCAGCCACCGGGACAGGGCTCCCTACGAGCAGTACTTC.

This clonotype came up a few times. The chain links TRBV7-2 to TRBJ2-3; D may correspond to TRBD1 or TRBD2 (5 bases each). Germline CDR1 reads SGHTA; CDR2 reads FQGNSA. V dropped 2 bases and J dropped 6 bases, with 12 bases sitting between them. The CDR3 length is 14 residues. The CDR3 DNA reads TGTGCCAGCAGCTTACGCAGGGCGGGCGATACGCAGTATTTT. Its translation: CASSLRRAGDTQYF. Using reference TRBV7-2 and TRBJ2-3 for the parts outside the CDR3, the full variable domain is GAGVSQSPSNKVTEKGKDVELRCDPISGHTALYWYRQSLGQGLEFLIYFQGNSAPDKSGLPSDRFSAERTGGSVSTLTIQRTQQEDSAVYLCASSLRRAGDTQYFGPGTRLTVL.

V gene TRBV4-2 combines with J gene TRBJ2-1; 7 bases are a match to TRBD2. V dropped 3 bases and J dropped 2; count of bases not matched to a gene: 4. The CDR3 consists of 15 residues. Germline lookup yields CDR1 LGHNA and CDR2 YNFKEQ. The CDR3 loop reads CASSHQAGPYNEQFF. CDR3 DNA: TGTGCCAGCAGCCACCAAGCGGGGCCCTACAATGAGCAGTTCTTC.

The V call is TRBV11-1, the J call TRBJ2-6, with 9 bases matching TRBD2. Per germline, CDR1 SGHAT and CDR2 FQDESV (reference sequence). Losses at the gene ends were 4 bases for V and 0 bases for J; bases not matched to a gene: 10. The length of the CDR3 is 19 residues. The CDR3 DNA sequence: TGTGCCAGCAGCTCCTTAGGACTAGCGCTAAGCTCTGGGGCCAACGTCCTGACTTTC. This encodes CASSSLGLALSSGANVLTF.

This clonotype showed up just a few times. The chain uses TRBV6-1 and TRBJ2-3; D possibly corresponds to TRBD1 (5 bases). This CDR3 is built from 14 residues. The V end lost 4 bases, the J end lost 2 bases, and 10 bases lay between the germline ends. Germline-derived CDR1 and CDR2 are MNHNS and SASEGT. The CDR3 coding sequence is TGTGCCAGCAGTGGGTGGGGCCCCACAGATACGCAGTATTTT. This sequence encodes CASSGWGPTDTQYF.

J is TRBJ2-1 and V is TRBV19; D gene ambiguous. V lost 2 bases and J lost 1, with 9 bases in between. Germline V gives CDR1 LNHDA, CDR2 SQIVND (reference sequence). This CDR3 is 15 amino acids long. CDR3 DNA sequence: TGTGCCAGTAGTATACTGCCGCGGTCCTACAATGAGCAGTTCTTC. This translates into CASSILPRSYNEQFF.

This clonotype came up a few times. The gene calls are TRBV12-3 or TRBV12-4 and TRBJ1-6; 10 nucleotides match TRBD1. There are 20 residues in the CDR3. Trimming at V came to 5 bases and at J to 2 bases, leaving 15 bases not matched to a gene. The CDR3 DNA sequence: TGTGCCAGCAGTCTCCCCGTGGGACAGGGGTATTTTCCCTATAATTCACCCCTCCACTTT. Protein sequence: CASSLPVGQGYFPYNSPLHF.

The chain has TRBV3-1 and TRBJ1-3, with D possibly being TRBD1 (6 bases). V was pared by 4 bases and J by 0 bases, with 16 bases between. CDR3 length: 17 amino acids. Germline values: CDR1 LGHDT, CDR2 YNNKEL (reference sequence). The CDR3 region is CASSPPQGFTSGNTIYF. The CDR3, as DNA: TGTGCCAGCAGCCCACCTCAGGGGTTTACCTCTGGAAACACCATATATTTT.

This clonotype was picked up a small number of times. The V and J genes are TRBV3-1 and TRBJ1-5; possible D gene TRBD1, 5 bases. V was pared by 1 base and J by 6 bases, with 13 bases between. Germline V gene lookup returns CDR1 LGHDT and CDR2 YNNKEL (reference sequence). CDR3 length equals 15 residues. Here the CDR3 DNA reads TGTGCCAGCAGCCAAGGGGGGGGGACCGCTCAGCCCCAGCATTTT. Its translation is CASSQGGGTAQPQHF. Full variable domain (missing parts from reference TRBV3-1 and TRBJ1-5): DTAVSQTPKYLVTQMGNDKSIKCEQNLGHDTMYWYKQDSKKFLKIMFSYNNKELIINETVPNRFSPKSPDKAHLNLHINSLELGDSAVYFCASSQGGGTAQPQHFGDGTRLSIL.

In this sample, this clonotype turned up a few times. The chain uses TRBV20-1 and TRBJ2-1; 9 bases are shared with TRBD2. This CDR3 is built from 12 residues. V lost 3 bases to trimming and J lost 8 bases; unmatched junction nucleotides: 2. The germline gives CDR1 DFQATT, CDR2 SNEGSKA (reference sequence). CDR3 amino acids: CSARAGGDEQFF. DNA for the CDR3: TGCAGTGCTAGGGCGGGAGGGGATGAGCAGTTCTTC.

The V and J genes are TRBV5-1 and TRBJ2-3; TRBD1 is a possible D gene (5 bases). V was shortened by 1 base and J by 7 bases, with 10 bases between the two germline ends. Germline V gives CDR1 SGHRS, CDR2 YFSETQ. CDR3 size: 13 residues. CDR3 loop: CASSLQQDNTQYF. The DNA of the CDR3 is TGCGCCAGCAGCTTGCAACAGGACAATACGCAGTATTTT. Variable domain in full (rest from reference TRBV5-1 and TRBJ2-3): KAGVTQTPRYLIKTRGQQVTLSCSPISGHRSVSWYQQTPGQGLQFLFEYFSETQRNKGNFPGRFSGRQFSNSRSEMNVSTLELGDSALYLCASSLQQDNTQYFGPGTRLTVL.

This chain connects TRBV2 to TRBJ2-7; 7 bases are a match to TRBD1. This CDR3 is 13 amino acids long. CDR1 is SNHLY, CDR2 FYNNEI, per germline. The V gene end was trimmed by 7 bases and the J gene end by 3 bases; junction bases not matched to a gene: 6. The CDR3 DNA sequence: TGTGCCAGCAAAGGGACAGCAAGCTACGAGCAGTACTTC. This codes for CASKGTASYEQYF.

V usage is TRBV5-4 and J usage is TRBJ2-2; 9 nucleotides match TRBD2. The CDR3 has 18 amino acids. Germline CDR1 is SGHNT and CDR2 is YYREEE (reference sequence). Germline trimming cut 0 bases from V and 9 bases from J; bases unmatched to any gene: 15. The CDR3, as DNA: TGTGCCAGCAGCTTGGCCCGGACTAGCGTGGGGGGAAACCGGGAGCTGTTTTTT. Residues: CASSLARTSVGGNRELFF.

On this clonotype: No DNA is shown, since the ends of the CDR3 on it are uncertain; the CDR3 is the one TCRdb lists. The gene calls are TRBV10-3 and TRBJ2-2. With termini counted, the CDR3 has 15 amino acids. Germline CDR1 reads ENHRY; CDR2 reads SYGVKD. The CDR3 sequence: CAIRAVPSVTGELFF.

The V gene is TRBV7-9, the J gene TRBJ2-4; D remains unclear. The V gene's germline CDR1 is SEHNR and CDR2 FQNEAQ (reference sequence). The CDR3 spans 16 residues. The ends were cut back, 1 base at V and 0 bases at J, with 10 bases in the middle. CDR3 in DNA: TGTGCCAGCAGCTTAGAGTCACTCCTAGCCAAAAACATTCAGTACTTC. Amino acid sequence: CASSLESLLAKNIQYF. The full variable domain, with the rest looked up from reference TRBV7-9 and TRBJ2-4, is DTGVSQNPRHKITKRGQNVTFRCDPISEHNRLYWYRQTLGQGPEFLTYFQNEAQLEKSRLLSDRFSAERPKGSFSTLEIQRTEQGDSAMYLCASSLESLLAKNIQYFGAGTRLSVL.

This clonotype was counted only a few times. The rearrangement links TRBV12-3 or TRBV12-4 to TRBJ2-1; tentative D call: TRBD1 (5 bases). The CDR3 has 15 amino acids. With 6 bases removed from V and 1 base from J, the gap between germline ends came to 13 bases. The CDR3 DNA reads TGTGCCAGCAGAACTACGACAGAATCCTACAATGAGCAGTTCTTC. It codes for CASRTTTESYNEQFF.

This chain connects TRBV28 to TRBJ1-2; D is uncertain. This CDR3 is 13 amino acids long. The V end lost 2 bases, the J end lost 7 bases, and 11 bases lay between the germline ends. Germline V gene lookup returns CDR1 MDHEN and CDR2 SYDVKM. In DNA, the CDR3 is TGTGCCAGCAGTTTAGGCCCTCCAGGTGGCTACACCTTC. It encodes CASSLGPPGGYTF.

This clonotype was counted between two and nine times. The V gene is TRBV20-1, the J gene TRBJ2-7; 8 nucleotides match TRBD2. The V and J ends lost 4 bases and 2 bases, in that order; junction bases with no gene match: 7. The CDR3 runs to 14 residues. CDR1 DFQATT and CDR2 SNEGSKA come from the germline V gene (reference sequence). The CDR3 is CSAISLAGTYEQYF. The CDR3 DNA is TGCAGTGCTATCTCCCTAGCGGGTACCTACGAGCAGTACTTC.

At least ten counts were recorded for this clonotype. J is TRBJ1-2 and V is TRBV5-1, with a tentative D call TRBD1 (6 bases). This CDR3 spans 17 amino acids. Germline values: CDR1 SGHRS, CDR2 YFSETQ. V was pared by 3 bases and J by 5 bases, with 23 bases between. CDR3 in DNA: TGCGCCAGCAGCTCCAGGAGGGGGTCAACCCCACGGTATGGCTACACCTTC. Protein product: CASSSRRGSTPRYGYTF.

This sequence joins TRBV6-2 or TRBV6-3 and TRBJ2-3; 12 nucleotides match TRBD2. Per germline, CDR1 MNHEY and CDR2 SVGEGT. J lost 7 bases, V lost 6 bases, and 8 bases had no gene match. The CDR3 has 15 residues. CDR3 sequence: CASRTGLAGVHTQYF. The DNA of the CDR3 is TGTGCCAGCAGAACGGGACTAGCGGGTGTTCATACGCAGTATTTT.

This clonotype was recorded many times. The genes are TRBV4-2 and TRBJ2-2; 7 bases agree with TRBD2. This CDR3 has 18 amino acids. Germline CDR1 and CDR2: LGHNA and YNFKEQ. After removal of 0 bases from V and 1 base from J, the junction contained 8 bases not matched to a gene. The CDR3 region has the DNA TGTGCCAGCAGCCAAGACGGGGGGAGGGCCGGGAACACCGGGGAGCTGTTTTTT. Translated: CASSQDGGRAGNTGELFF.

This clonotype was seen a few times. The rearrangement joins TRBV29-1 to TRBJ2-7; 8 bases match TRBD1. The V segment lost 2 bases and the J segment 3 bases; nucleotides outside the gene matches: 3. CDR1 is SQVTM and CDR2 is ANQGSEA in the germline V gene. The CDR3 length is 13 residues. In DNA, the CDR3 is TGCAGCGTTGAACTGGACAGGGACTACGAGCAGTACTTC. Protein sequence: CSVELDRDYEQYF.

The chain couples TRBV11-2 to TRBJ2-7, with TRBD1 as a possible D gene (5 bases). The V gene's germline CDR1 is SGHAT and CDR2 FQNNGV. CDR3 length equals 14 residues. V lost 0 bases, J lost 3 bases, and 9 bases lay in between. CDR3: CASSLDWQGYEQYF. The CDR3 coding sequence is TGTGCCAGCAGCTTAGATTGGCAGGGCTACGAGCAGTACTTC.

This clonotype was recorded many times. The V and J genes are TRBV11-2 and TRBJ2-7, with TRBD1 matching over 9 bases. CDR3 length: 14 residues. Germline V gene sequence: CDR1 SGHAT, CDR2 FQNNGV. Germline trimming cut 5 bases from V and 3 bases from J; bases unmatched to any gene: 5. DNA for the CDR3: TGTGCCAGCAGCCCGTTGACAGGGGGCTACGAGCAGTACTTC. Translating gives CASSPLTGGYEQYF.

This clonotype occurred many times. V usage is TRBV6-1 and J usage is TRBJ2-1; the D gene is possibly TRBD2 (6 bases). This CDR3 comprises 16 residues. CDR1 is MNHNS and CDR2 is SASEGT in the germline V gene. The V end was cut by 6 bases, the J end by 3 bases, with 18 bases between. The CDR3 reads CASRGEAGDDYNEQFF. CDR3 in DNA: TGTGCCAGCAGGGGGGAGGCGGGTGATGACTACAATGAGCAGTTCTTC.

This clonotype was counted only a few times. The V call is TRBV29-1, the J call TRBJ2-7; TRBD1 aligns across 10 bases. V was pared by 7 bases and J by 6 bases, with 12 bases of the junction left unmatched. This CDR3 has 14 residues. The germline V gene encodes CDR1 SQVTM and CDR2 ANQGSEA. CDR3 in DNA: TGCAGCGCCATGACAGGGGGCGATCGGTTCGAGCAGTACTTC. It is translated as CSAMTGGDRFEQYF.

A few counts support this clonotype. The V and J genes are TRBV7-9 and TRBJ2-1, with D perhaps matching TRBD1 (5 bases). Germline CDR1 SEHNR, CDR2 FQNEAQ (reference sequence). With 0 bases removed from V and 7 bases from J, the gap between germline ends came to 10 bases. This CDR3 spans 14 amino acids. The chain's CDR3 is CASSLAVGANEQFF. The DNA of the CDR3 is TGTGCCAGCAGCTTAGCTGTAGGGGCGAATGAGCAGTTCTTC. Variable domain in full (rest from reference TRBV7-9 and TRBJ2-1): DTGVSQNPRHKITKRGQNVTFRCDPISEHNRLYWYRQTLGQGPEFLTYFQNEAQLEKSRLLSDRFSAERPKGSFSTLEIQRTEQGDSAMYLCASSLAVGANEQFFGPGTRLTVL.

The chain carries TRBV23-1 and TRBJ1-4, with D possibly being TRBD1 (6 bases). TRBV23-1 is an open reading frame whose function is uncertain. The CDR3 covers 16 residues. Trimming took off 8 bases at V and 4 bases at J, with 20 bases between the two ends. In DNA, the CDR3 is TGCGCCAGCGGGCAGGGGATAAAGCCGGATAATGAAAAACTGTTTTTT. It is translated as CASGQGIKPDNEKLFF.

In its sample, this clonotype was seen many times. This chain links TRBV2 with TRBJ2-5, with 7 nucleotides matching TRBD2. The CDR3 contains 13 residues. The V gene end was trimmed by 3 bases and the J gene end by 4 bases; junction bases not matched to a gene: 2. In germline, CDR1 is SNHLY, CDR2 FYNNEI. The CDR3 DNA sequence: TGTGCCAGCAGTGATCCTAGCGGAGAGACCCAGTACTTC. Translated: CASSDPSGETQYF.